Listed below are T cell receptor beta chains from one sample, sequenced in a study of blood T cell repertoires in COVID-19. Sequencing used immunoSEQ multiplex PCR; TCRdb keeps in-frame clones, though not all of them. The sample shows 150,000 or so clones, roughly 80% of them seen only once. The specimen was peripheral blood. These receptors originate from a woman aged 65 to 85 with COVID-19, enrolled during active disease. Each CDR3 is given with its conserved first and last residue. A D gene is named only where the DNA matches it firmly. The listing skips clone size in some rows; elsewhere it reads once, few, many or a size class.

NA	TRBV14	NA	TRBJ1-1	TGTGCCAGCAGCCCTCCCGGGGAAGTGAGAGCTTTCTTT	CASSPPGEVRAFF
NA	TRBV3-1/TRBV3-2	TRBD1	TRBJ1-2	TGTGCCAGCAGCAGGAGCGGGACAGGGGAAGGCTACACCTTC	CASSRSGTGEGYTF
NA	TRBV29-1	NA	TRBJ1-1	TGCAGCGGCGTAGACACTGGAGCTTTCTTT	CSGVDTGAFF
NA	TRBV27	TRBD1	TRBJ2-2	TGTGCCAGCAGTTTAAAACAGGGGGCGAACACCGGGGAGCTGTTTTTT	CASSLKQGANTGELFF
NA	TRBV6-5	TRBD1	TRBJ2-3	TGTGCCAGCAGACGAGGACAGGGCGCAGATACGCAGTATTTT	CASRRGQGADTQYF
NA	TRBV27	NA	TRBJ1-1	TGTGCCAGCAGCCCTATCCGGGGGAACACTGAAGCTTTCTTT	CASSPIRGNTEAFF
NA	TRBV7-2	NA	TRBJ2-1	TGTGCCAGCAGCGGCCAGGGGACGCCGTTGGATGAGCAGTTCTTC	CASSGQGTPLDEQFF
NA	TRBV28	NA	TRBJ2-7	TGTGCCAGCAGTTCCGGACAGTCCTACGAGCAGTACTTC	CASSSGQSYEQYF
NA	TRBV24-1	NA	TRBJ2-7	TGTGCCACCAGTGCCTCCCTCGACAGGTCGAACGAGCAGTACTTC	CATSASLDRSNEQYF
few	TRBV12-3/TRBV12-4	NA	TRBJ1-4	TGTGCCAGCCGTTCGGTGCCAGGGGAAAAACTGTTTTTT	CASRSVPGEKLFF
NA	TRBV7-2	NA	TRBJ1-4	TGTGCCAGCAGCTTAGTATTCGGGGAAGGAACTAATGAAAAACTGTTTTTT	CASSLVFGEGTNEKLFF
once	TRBV29-1	NA	TRBJ2-2	TGCAGCGTTGAAGAGGGGGGCACCGGGGAGCTGTTTTTT	CSVEEGGTGELFF
NA	TRBV7-2	NA	TRBJ2-5	TGTGCCAGCAGTTCTCTCCACGGGGTGGAGACCCAGTACTTC	CASSSLHGVETQYF
NA	TRBV5-1	NA	TRBJ2-7	TGCGCCAGCAGCCAGGTAGGGGGCGAGCAGTACTTC	CASSQVGGEQYF
NA	TRBV2	TRBD1	TRBJ1-2	TGTGCCAGCAGGGGGGGACAGGGCGCATTGTCAGGTGGCTACACCTTC	CASRGGQGALSGGYTF
NA	TRBV4-3	NA	TRBJ1-2	TGCGCCAGCAGCCAAGAAGGAGGGTACTTGAATGGCTACACCTTC	CASSQEGGYLNGYTF
NA	TRBV7-9	NA	TRBJ2-7	TGTGCCAGCAGCTGGAGGGAGCCGCGGGCCTACGAGCAGTACTTC	CASSWREPRAYEQYF
NA	TRBV19	NA	TRBJ1-5	TGTGCCAGTAGTATCGCCGGGGGTCAGCCCCAGCATTTT	CASSIAGGQPQHF
NA	TRBV15	TRBD1	TRBJ2-4	TGTGCCACCAGCAGCCCTATGACAGGGGAGAAAAACATTCAGTACTTC	CATSSPMTGEKNIQYF
many	TRBV7-9	NA	TRBJ2-3	TGTGCCAGCAGCCGAGACAGGTTGGGGGCAGATACGCAGTATTTT	CASSRDRLGADTQYF
NA	TRBV29-1	NA	TRBJ2-3	TGCAGCGCTCAACGGGGCAGGGGAAACACAGATACGCAGTATTTT	CSAQRGRGNTDTQYF
once	TRBV7-9	TRBD1	TRBJ1-2	TGTGCCAGCAGCTTTGGGACAGGAGTAATAACCTTC	CASSFGTGVITF
NA	TRBV5-8	TRBD1	TRBJ1-2	TGTGCCAGCAGCCGGGACAGGGGATTTGGCTACACCTTC	CASSRDRGFGYTF
NA	TRBV14	NA	TRBJ2-5	TGTGCCAGCAGCCCCCTGGGGCCAGCGGGCGGGACGACCCAGTACTTC	CASSPLGPAGGTTQYF
NA	TRBV3-1/TRBV3-2	NA	TRBJ2-7	TGTGCCAGCAGCCAGTTCCGGGACTACGAGCAGTACTTC	CASSQFRDYEQYF
many	TRBV6-1	TRBD2	TRBJ2-1	TGTGCCAGCAGTGATAGCGGGGGCAGGGGGTCCTACAATGAGCAGTTCTTC	CASSDSGGRGSYNEQFF
NA	TRBV18	TRBD1	TRBJ1-1	TGTGCCAGCTCGCTAATCGGGACAGAGAACACTGAAGCTTTCTTT	CASSLIGTENTEAFF
NA	TRBV5-6	TRBD2	TRBJ2-4	TGTGCCAGCAGCTTGGGCGGGGGAAGAAAGTACTTC	CASSLGGGRKYF
NA	TRBV19	NA	TRBJ1-4	TGTGCCACGGGCGGGGGAGCAACTAATGAAAAACTGTTTTTT	CATGGGATNEKLFF
few	TRBV25-1	TRBD1	TRBJ1-1	TGTGCCAGCAGTCAAGGGGACAGCAAGATCGCTTTCTTT	CASSQGDSKIAFF
NA	TRBV30	NA	TRBJ1-5	TGTGCCTGGAGTGGGGGGCAAGGTCAGCCCCAGCATTTT	CAWSGGQGQPQHF
NA	TRBV6-5	NA	TRBJ2-7	TGTGCCAGCAGGCGAGCCTACGAGCAGTACTTC	CASRRAYEQYF
NA	TRBV3-1/TRBV3-2	TRBD1	TRBJ1-2	TGTGCCAGCAGCCGGTTCCGGGACAGCATCTATGGCTACACCTTC	CASSRFRDSIYGYTF
NA	TRBV6-5	TRBD1	TRBJ1-1	TGTGCCAGCAGGGGACAGGGGACCACTGAAGCTTTCTTT	CASRGQGTTEAFF
NA	TRBV11-3	NA	TRBJ2-7	TGTGCCAGCAGCTTAGGGACGGGGGAGCAGTACTTC	CASSLGTGEQYF
NA	TRBV2	NA	TRBJ2-7	TGTGCCAGCAGCCCCGCCTACGAGCAGTACTTC	CASSPAYEQYF
NA	TRBV5-1	NA	TRBJ2-7	TGCGCCAGCAGCTTGACTGGACAACGCTCCTACGAGCAGTACTTC	CASSLTGQRSYEQYF
NA	TRBV19	TRBD1	TRBJ1-5	TGTGCCAGTAGCGAGGGACAGGGGGCGACTCAGCCCCAGCATTTT	CASSEGQGATQPQHF
NA	TRBV2	TRBD1	TRBJ1-1	TGTGCCAGCAGCCGGGACAGAGGGGACACTGAAGCTTTCTTT	CASSRDRGDTEAFF
few	TRBV9	TRBD1	TRBJ1-1	TGTGCCAGCAGCGTCCTGACAGGGCCCACTGAAGCTTTCTTT	CASSVLTGPTEAFF
NA	TRBV12-3/TRBV12-4	TRBD1	TRBJ1-1	TGTGCCAGCAGAGCGGACAGGTCAGAAGCTTTCTTT	CASRADRSEAFF
NA	TRBV3-1/TRBV3-2	NA	TRBJ2-1	TGTGCCAGCGGATACAGGGATCGCAATGAGCAGTTCTTC	CASGYRDRNEQFF
NA	TRBV5-5	NA	TRBJ2-2	TGTGCCAGCACCGATCTCGGGACAACTCAAACCGGGGAGCTGTTTTTT	CASTDLGTTQTGELFF
NA	TRBV7-9	NA	TRBJ1-6	TGTGCCAGCAGCCTGGACGGGGCCTATAATTCACCCCTCCACTTT	CASSLDGAYNSPLHF
NA	TRBV7-3	NA	TRBJ2-1	TGTGCCAGCAGCTCGTCTTCGGGGTCCTACAATGAGCAGTTCTTC	CASSSSSGSYNEQFF
NA	TRBV9	NA	TRBJ1-3	TGTGCCAGCAGCGTAGATCACACCCTCTCTGGAAACACCATATATTTT	CASSVDHTLSGNTIYF
once	TRBV15	TRBD1	TRBJ1-3	TGTGCCACCAGTCGCAAGGGGGCAGACACCATATATTTT	CATSRKGADTIYF